The 13 T cell receptor beta chains below all came from one sample that was sequenced in a study of Tregs in tolerant kidney transplant recipients. Sequencing was performed with immunoSEQ multiplex PCR; in TCRdb, only in-frame clones are kept and a portion is missing. The sample has about 110,000 clones, 90% seen once. Source: CD4+ T cells from blood, taken before the transplant. The receptors were sampled from a human donor who received a combined kidney and bone marrow transplant.

The chain combines TRBV7-9 with TRBJ1-2; 12 bases map to TRBD1. Trimming took 5 bases from V and 2 from J; bases not matched to a gene: 6. This CDR3 has 16 amino acids. Germline CDR1 and CDR2: SEHNR and FQNEAQ (reference sequence). Here the CDR3 DNA reads TGTGCCAGCAGCCACCGAGGGACAGGGGGCAACTATGGCTACACCTTC. This sequence encodes CASSHRGTGGNYGYTF.

CDR3 sequence reads: CATSRGQIGRANQPQHF. The CDR3 DNA reads TGTGCCACCAGCAGAGGACAAATTGGCAGGGCTAATCAGCCCCAGCATTTT. The chain links TRBV15 to TRBJ1-5; D is perhaps TRBD1 (5 bases). This CDR3 has 17 residues. Per germline, CDR1 LNHNV and CDR2 YYDKDF (reference sequence). Trimming pared 1 base from V and 4 bases from J, leaving 17 bases between. Variable domain in full (rest from reference TRBV15 and TRBJ1-5): DAMVIQNPRYQVTQFGKPVTLSCSQTLNHNVMYWYQQKSSQAPKLLFHYYDKDFNNEADTPDNFQSRRPNTSFCFLDIRSPGLGDTAMYLCATSRGQIGRANQPQHFGDGTRLSIL.

V and J are TRBV7-2 and TRBJ1-2; D remains ambiguous. There are 12 residues in the CDR3. Trimming took 4 bases from V and 2 from J, leaving 5 bases between them. Germline V gene data show CDR1 as SGHTA and CDR2 as FQGNSA. The CDR3 DNA sequence: TGTGCCAGCAGCTCATCCAACTATGGCTACACCTTC. As protein: CASSSSNYGYTF.

This clone was detected only a few times. The chain joins TRBV10-2 to TRBJ1-2; possible D gene TRBD1, 5 bases. Germline loops: CDR1 WSHSY, CDR2 SAAADI. The CDR3 has 14 residues. Trimming removed 2 bases from V and 5 bases from J, with 12 bases in between. CDR3 bases: TGCGCCAGCAGTGAGACAGGAGGGCGGTATGGCTACACCTTC. Its translation: CASSETGGRYGYTF.

The rearrangement uses TRBV6-1 and TRBJ1-2; 7 bases agree with TRBD1. The J segment lost 1 base and the V segment lost 4 bases, leaving 15 bases of the junction unmatched. Germline loops: CDR1 MNHNS, CDR2 SASEGT. This CDR3 has 18 residues. The CDR3 DNA follows: TGTGCCAGCAGTGCATCGAAGACAAGGGGGCAGGTTAACTATGGCTACACCTTC. It specifies CASSASKTRGQVNYGYTF.

The V gene is TRBV12-5, the J gene TRBJ1-1; 10 positions match TRBD1. V gave up 3 bases and J gave up 0 bases; unmatched junction bases: 10. The CDR3 sequence is 18 residues long. Germline CDR1 LGHNT, CDR2 FRNRAP. The CDR3 region is CASGLVETGGRLNTEAFF. CDR3 sequence (DNA): TGTGCTAGTGGTTTAGTAGAGACAGGGGGCCGTTTGAACACTGAAGCTTTCTTT.

The V call is TRBV5-1, the J call TRBJ2-5; 15 bases are shared with TRBD2. The junction had 4 bases not matched to a gene; V was cut back by 0 bases and J by 4 bases. The CDR3 is 17 amino acids. Germline loops: CDR1 SGHRS, CDR2 YFSETQ. CDR3 loop: CASSLAPGLAGGETQYF. CDR3 in DNA: TGCGCCAGCAGCTTGGCCCCGGGACTAGCGGGAGGAGAGACCCAGTACTTC.

This clone has a handful of counts. The genes are TRBV30 and TRBJ2-7, with a tentative D call TRBD1 (6 bases). Trimming took 3 bases from V and 0 from J, leaving 15 bases between them. Germline lookup yields CDR1 GTSNPN and CDR2 SVGIG (reference sequence). The CDR3 is 15 residues long. This CDR3 is CAWRGTYRASYEQYF. CDR3 in DNA: TGTGCCTGGAGGGGGACCTACAGGGCCTCCTACGAGCAGTACTTC. The variable domain in full, completed from reference TRBV30 and TRBJ2-7, reads SQTIHQWPATLVQPVGSPLSLECTVEGTSNPNLYWYRQAAGRGLQLLFYSVGIGQISSEVPQNLSASRPQDRQFILSSKKLLLSDSGFYLCAWRGTYRASYEQYFGPGTRLTVT.

The CDR3 nucleotides read TGTGCCAGCTCACGGGACAGAACCCACCAAGAGACCCAGTACTTC. This encodes CASSRDRTHQETQYF. This rearrangement joins TRBV18 to TRBJ2-5; 7 positions agree with TRBD1. The germline gives CDR1 KGHSH, CDR2 LQKENI. Germline trimming cut 4 bases from V and 0 bases from J; bases unmatched to any gene: 5. The CDR3 is 15 residues long. The full variable domain, in which reference TRBV18 and TRBJ2-5 provide the parts outside the CDR3, is NAGVMQNPRHLVRRRGQEARLRCSPMKGHSHVYWYRQLPEEGLKFMVYLQKENIIDESGMPKERFSAEFPKEGPSILRIQQVVRGDSAAYFCASSRDRTHQETQYFGPGTRLLVL.

The chain joins TRBV7-6 to TRBJ2-2, with D tentatively TRBD2 (5 bases). CDR3 length equals 18 residues. Germline V CDR1 and CDR2: SGHVS, FNYEAQ. Deletions cut 1 base from V and 0 bases from J, with 15 bases between. CDR3 nucleotides: TGTGCCAGCAGCTTAGTGATCGCGGGCAGCGCGAACACCGGGGAGCTGTTTTTT. Translated: CASSLVIAGSANTGELFF.

The chain joins TRBV2 to TRBJ2-1; D not certain. The CDR3 sequence is 12 residues long. Germline CDR1 SNHLY, CDR2 FYNNEI. The V and J ends lost 6 bases and 10 bases respectively, with 13 bases between them. CDR3 in DNA: TGTGCCAGCAGACCCCTAGTTTCCGAGCAGTTCTTC. Translated, it gives CASRPLVSEQFF.

The rearrangement uses TRBV19 and TRBJ2-5; the match to TRBD1 covers 12 bases. Trimming removed 4 bases from V and 5 bases from J; junction bases left unmatched: 8. The CDR3 consists of 16 residues. CDR1 LNHDA and CDR2 SQIVND come from the germline V gene (reference sequence). The CDR3 protein is CASSTPGQGAGETQYF. The DNA of the CDR3 is TGTGCCAGTAGTACCCCGGGACAGGGGGCTGGGGAGACCCAGTACTTC.

V is TRBV7-8 and J is TRBJ2-1, with 7 bases identical to TRBD2. Unmatched junction bases numbered 7, after V lost 5 bases and J lost 3 bases. CDR3 size: 15 residues. Germline loops: CDR1 SGHVS, CDR2 FQNEAQ. The DNA for the CDR3 is TGTGCCAGCAGCCGAGGGGCTAGCGGCTACAATGAGCAGTTCTTC. Encoded protein: CASSRGASGYNEQFF.